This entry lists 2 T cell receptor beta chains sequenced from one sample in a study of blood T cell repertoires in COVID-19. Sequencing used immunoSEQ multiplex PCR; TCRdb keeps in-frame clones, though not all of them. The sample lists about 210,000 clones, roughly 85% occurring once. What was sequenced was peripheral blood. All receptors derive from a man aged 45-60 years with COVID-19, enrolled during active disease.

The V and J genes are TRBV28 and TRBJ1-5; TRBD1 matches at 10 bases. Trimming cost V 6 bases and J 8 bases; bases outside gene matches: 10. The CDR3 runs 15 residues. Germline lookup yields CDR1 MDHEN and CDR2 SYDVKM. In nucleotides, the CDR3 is TGTGCCAGCAGCACCCCCCGGGACAGGGGTGAGCCCCAGCATTTT. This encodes CASSTPRDRGEPQHF.

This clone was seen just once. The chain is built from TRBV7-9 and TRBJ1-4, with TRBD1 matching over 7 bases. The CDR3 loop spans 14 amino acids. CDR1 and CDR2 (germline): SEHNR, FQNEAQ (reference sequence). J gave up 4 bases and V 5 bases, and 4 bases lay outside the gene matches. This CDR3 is CASSLGQINEKLFF. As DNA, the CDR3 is TGTGCCAGCAGCCTGGGACAGATTAATGAAAAACTGTTTTTT.